These 18 T cell receptor beta chains originate from one sample sequenced in a study of chemoradiotherapy in HPV16-positive cancers. Assay used: immunoSEQ multiplex PCR; TCRdb lists only in-frame clones, some missing. The sample has around 7,400 clones, about 74% seen once; the top ten hold roughly 17%. Sequencing was performed on tumor tissue, taken from a patient who underwent chemoradiotherapy. These receptors all stem from a human donor with HPV-associated anogenital cancer.

The chain has TRBV9 and TRBJ1-1, with no clear D. Trimming pared 0 bases from V and 4 bases from J, leaving 10 bases between. The CDR3 runs to 14 residues. Germline lookup yields CDR1 SGDLS and CDR2 YYNGEE. CDR3 amino acids: CASSVDTWSTEAFF. The CDR3 nucleotides read TGTGCCAGCAGCGTAGATACCTGGAGCACTGAAGCTTTCTTT.

This sequence joins TRBV27 and TRBJ2-7; D may be TRBD2 (6 bases). Germline-derived CDR1 and CDR2 are MNHEY and SMNVEV (reference sequence). V shed 3 bases and J shed 0 bases, with 12 bases lying between them. The CDR3 totals 15 residues. CDR3 DNA sequence: TGTGCCAGCAGTTTTTGGAGGGATCACTCCTACGAGCAGTACTTC. Its protein is CASSFWRDHSYEQYF.

There are a few counts of this clone. The chain has TRBV5-4 and TRBJ2-5, with 10 bases that match TRBD1. The V gene's germline CDR1 is SGHNT and CDR2 YYREEE (reference sequence). After removal of 4 bases from V and 2 bases from J, the junction contained 5 bases not matched to a gene. CDR3 length: 15 residues. CDR3 sequence reads: CASSVGTGEQETQYF. The CDR3 DNA reads TGTGCCAGCAGCGTCGGGACAGGGGAGCAAGAGACCCAGTACTTC.

This clone was seen only a few times. The chain couples TRBV12-5 to TRBJ1-6; unclear D gene. The V end lost 0 bases, the J end lost 8 bases, and 5 bases lay between the germline ends. Germline CDR1 and CDR2: LGHNT and FRNRAP. The CDR3 has 13 amino acids. CDR3 in amino acids: CASGLVRDSPLHF. The CDR3 nucleotides read TGTGCTAGTGGTTTGGTACGAGATTCACCCCTCCACTTT. Complete variable domain (other parts from reference TRBV12-5 and TRBJ1-6): DARVTQTPRHKVTEMGQEVTMRCQPILGHNTVFWYRQTMMQGLELLAYFRNRAPLDDSGMPKDRFSAEMPDATLATLKIQPSEPRDSAVYFCASGLVRDSPLHFGNGTRLTVT.

The genes are TRBV6-6 and TRBJ2-1; 8 nucleotides line up with TRBD2. From germline, CDR1 is MNHNY and CDR2 SVGAGI (reference sequence). Unmatched junction bases numbered 6, after V lost 0 bases and J lost 8 bases. This CDR3 region has 15 residues. CDR3 loop: CASSYSTGGAHEQFF. In DNA, the CDR3 is TGTGCCAGCAGTTACTCGACCGGGGGGGCCCATGAGCAGTTCTTC.

DNA for the CDR3: TGCACCAGCAGCCAAGACCTAGGACTAGCGGGGGGACGAGAGACCCAGTACTTC. Translating gives CTSSQDLGLAGGRETQYF. This chain links TRBV1 with TRBJ2-5; TRBD2, the table's D call, lacks a check against the DNA. TRBV1 is an annotated pseudogene. The CDR3 extends over 18 amino acids.

The chain recombines TRBV11-2 with TRBJ2-7, with D possibly being TRBD1 or TRBD2 (5 bases each). The CDR3 sequence is 13 residues long. Germline V lookup: CDR1 SGHAT, CDR2 FQNNGV. V dropped 5 bases and J dropped 12 bases, with 20 bases sitting between them. CDR3 in DNA: TGTGCCAGCAGCGGCTCACTTGGCGAGAGGGGGTACTTC. Its protein is CASSGSLGERGYF.

Written as DNA, the CDR3 is TGTGCCAGCAGCTTAGGCGAGGGCCTGGGGCGGAATCAGCCCCAGCATTTT. This gives the protein CASSLGEGLGRNQPQHF. This rearrangement joins TRBV11-3 to TRBJ1-5; tentatively, D is TRBD1 (5 bases). CDR1 and CDR2 from the germline V gene are SGHNT and YENEEA. The CDR3 sequence is 17 residues long. The ends were cut back, 1 base at V and 4 bases at J, with 17 bases in the middle.

J is TRBJ2-6 and V is TRBV6-6; no clear D. Looked up from germline, CDR1 is MNHNY and CDR2 is SVGAGI (reference sequence). V was cut by 6 bases and J by 6 bases, with 0 bases left in between. This CDR3 spans 10 amino acids. CDR3 coding DNA: TGTGCCAGCAGGGCCAACGTCCTGACTTTC. Its translation is CASRANVLTF.

This chain joins TRBV19 and TRBJ1-4; unclear D gene. The CDR3 length is 13 residues. Germline CDR1 and CDR2: LNHDA and SQIVND (reference sequence). Trimming took off 5 bases at V and 8 bases at J, with 12 bases between the two ends. CDR3 DNA: TGTGCCAGTAGTTACGGTCTTTGGGAAAAACTGTTTTTT. Translation gives CASSYGLWEKLFF.

This clone turned up a few times. Different DNA sequences within this sample yield the same CDR3. This chain connects TRBV7-2 to TRBJ2-7; D uncertain. There are 14 residues in the CDR3. V lost 1 base and J lost 3, with 10 bases in between. Germline values: CDR1 SGHTA, CDR2 FQGNSA. CDR3 DNA: TGTGCCAGCAGCTTAGGGCCTTCGGGCTACGAGCAGTACTTC. This gives the protein CASSLGPSGYEQYF.

J is TRBJ2-1 and V is TRBV7-6; perhaps D is TRBD1 or TRBD2 (6 bases each). The CDR3 has 12 residues. The germline V gene has CDR1 SGHVS and CDR2 FNYEAQ. Trimming shortened V by 2 bases and J by 9 bases, and 8 bases separated the two germline ends. In nucleotides, the CDR3 is TGTGCCAGCAGCTTAAGGGGGGCTGAGCAGTTCTTC. This encodes CASSLRGAEQFF.

The chain joins TRBV5-8 to TRBJ2-7; tentative D call: TRBD1 (5 bases). The germline V gene encodes CDR1 SGHTS and CDR2 YDEGEE. The CDR3 covers 14 residues. The ends were cut back, 4 bases at V and 5 bases at J, with 16 bases in the middle. The CDR3 region is CASSTPRVLDEQYF. The CDR3, as DNA: TGTGCCAGCAGCACTCCCAGGGTTTTAGACGAGCAGTACTTC. Based on the CDR3 plus reference TRBV5-8 and TRBJ2-7, the full variable domain is EAGVTQSPTHLIKTRGQQATLRCSPISGHTSVYWYQQALGLGLQFLLWYDEGEERNRGNFPPRFSGRQFPNYSSELNVNALELEDSALYLCASSTPRVLDEQYFGPGTRLTVT.

The chain combines TRBV19 with TRBJ1-1; TRBD1 aligns across 7 bases. The CDR3 runs to 16 residues. Germline V gene lookup returns CDR1 LNHDA and CDR2 SQIVND (reference sequence). V lost 5 bases to trimming and J lost 3 bases; unmatched junction nucleotides: 12. CDR3 DNA sequence: TGTGCCAGTAGTCCCCGGACAGGAGGAGGGCACACTGAAGCTTTCTTT. Its translation is CASSPRTGGGHTEAFF.

The J gene is TRBJ2-7, the V gene TRBV7-2; 11 bases line up with TRBD1. This CDR3 has 16 residues. Germline assignment: CDR1 SGHTA and CDR2 FQGNSA. V shed 1 base and J 6 bases; nucleotides not matched to a gene: 8. CDR3 nucleotides: TGTGCCAGCAGCTTAGGCGGACAGGGGGCATCCGGCGAGCAGTACTTC. Translating it yields CASSLGGQGASGEQYF.

The V and J genes are TRBV12-5 and TRBJ2-7; D may match TRBD1 or TRBD2 (5 bases each). V shed 6 bases and J shed 1 base, with 10 bases lying between them. The germline CDR1 and CDR2 sequences are LGHNT and FRNRAP. The CDR3 length is 13 residues. CDR3 region: CASGEDTSYEQYF. The CDR3 DNA reads TGTGCTAGTGGGGAGGACACTTCCTACGAGCAGTACTTC.

DNA for the CDR3: TGTGCCAGCAGTTACTCGCCAGGGAATACGCAGTATTTT. It translates to CASSYSPGNTQYF. The chain recombines TRBV6-5 with TRBJ2-3; maybe TRBD1 (5 bases). Germline V gene data show CDR1 as MNHEY and CDR2 as SVGAGI. V shed 0 bases and J shed 7 bases, with 8 bases lying between them. The CDR3 is made up of 13 amino acids.

The sample holds one count of this clone. The chain couples TRBV4-1 to TRBJ2-6; D unclear. The CDR3 runs 15 residues. Germline CDR1 reads MGHRA; CDR2 reads YSYEKL. V was shortened by 4 bases and J by 1 base, with 8 bases between the two germline ends. DNA of the CDR3: TGCGCCAGCAGCCCTCAGGCTTCTGGGGCCAACGTCCTGACTTTC. Its protein is CASSPQASGANVLTF.